Below are 7 T cell receptor beta chains sequenced from a single sample in a study of molecular identifiers for immune sequencing clone quantification. TCRdb itself ran the PCR reads through MiXCR, one entry per CDR3 protein. The sample lists approximately 680,000 distinct CDR3 sequences; 25% were seen once. The sequencing sample was made of naive CD8+ T cells from blood, with Jurkat cell RNA spiked in. Indicated subset: FACS-sorted CD8+CD4-CCR7+CD45RA+ naive T cells. These TCRs come from a human donor in good health. Some libraries in this study had Jurkat cell RNA spiked in.

The chain links TRBV20-1 to TRBJ2-7, with TRBD2 matching over 7 bases. Germline assignment: CDR1 DFQATT and CDR2 SNEGSKA (reference sequence). The V segment lost 6 bases and the J segment 2 bases; nucleotides outside the gene matches: 13. The length of the CDR3 is 15 residues. The DNA for the CDR3 is TGCAGTGCCGATAGAGGGCTAGCGGCGCCCTACGAGCAGTACTTC. Translation gives CSADRGLAAPYEQYF.

The sample holds a few counts of this clonotype. The rearrangement joins TRBV28 to TRBJ2-1, with D maybe TRBD2 (5 bases). Germline loops: CDR1 MDHEN, CDR2 SYDVKM. V gave up 6 bases and J gave up 3 bases, with 18 bases separating them. The CDR3 has 16 residues. CDR3 sequence: CASSRDQWENYNEQFF. Written as DNA, the CDR3 is TGTGCCAGCAGCCGAGACCAATGGGAGAACTACAATGAGCAGTTCTTC.

Of note for this clonotype: A much larger clonotype is one base distant, so this may be a read error. V usage is TRBV6-1 and J usage is TRBJ1-5, with D possibly being TRBD1 (5 bases). Per germline, CDR1 MNHNS and CDR2 SASEGT. Deletions cut 2 bases from V and 7 bases from J, with 21 bases between. This CDR3 contains 17 residues. The CDR3 loop reads CASSESRAGQHVQPQHF. The CDR3 nucleotides are TGTGCCAGCAGTGAATCTAGGGCAGGGCAACATGTACAGCCCCAGCATTTT.

This clonotype was seen just once. This sequence joins TRBV10-2 and TRBJ1-1; 9 positions agree with TRBD1. This CDR3 comprises 14 residues. The germline V gene encodes CDR1 WSHSY and CDR2 SAAADI. Losses at the gene ends were 7 bases for V and 1 base for J; bases not matched to a gene: 4. CDR3 in amino acids: CASNPGQGNTEAFF. DNA for the CDR3: TGCGCCAGCAACCCGGGACAGGGGAACACTGAAGCTTTCTTT.

The genes are TRBV6-5 and TRBJ2-5; no definite D call. Germline V gives CDR1 MNHEY, CDR2 SVGAGI. The CDR3 contains 13 residues. The V gene lost 6 bases and the J gene lost 4 bases, with 12 bases spanning the gap. The chain's CDR3 is CASRSGWGETQYF. The CDR3 DNA reads TGTGCCAGCAGATCCGGATGGGGAGAGACCCAGTACTTC.

The chain has TRBV6-2 or TRBV6-3 and TRBJ2-7; D may be TRBD1 (5 bases). The CDR3 has 13 amino acids. V lost 8 bases and J lost 2, with 13 bases in between. CDR1 is MNHEY, CDR2 SVGEGT, per germline. CDR3 loop: CASGYRIAYEQYF. CDR3 DNA: TGTGCCAGCGGGTACAGGATAGCCTACGAGCAGTACTTC.

With regard to this clonotype: Mismatch with germline at one junction end may stem from a read error. J is TRBJ1-2 and V is TRBV6-2 or TRBV6-3, with D perhaps TRBD1 (5 bases). The V gene's germline CDR1 is MNHEY and CDR2 SVGEGT. The CDR3 sequence is 13 residues long. The CDR3 DNA reads as TGTGCCAGCAGTTACGGGGCCAACTATGGCCACACCTTC. Its translation: CASSYGANYGHTF.